Listed here are 16 T cell receptor beta chains from one sample, sequenced in a study of cytomegalovirus exposure and HLA in healthy donors. PCR used 60 Vbeta primers and 13 Jbeta primers. Measured with immunoSEQ multiplex PCR; TCRdb has only the in-frame clones, and not every one. The sample has roughly 200,000 clones, roughly 79% seen once; the top ten hold over 0.5%. The sequenced sample was PBMCs. Every receptor here comes from a woman aged 40-49 years in good health and CMV-seronegative.

This chain links TRBV7-2 with TRBJ2-5; the D is unclear. Germline values: CDR1 SGHTA, CDR2 FQGNSA. This CDR3 spans 13 amino acids. V lost 3 bases and J lost 1, with 6 bases in between. The CDR3 region has the DNA TGTGCCAGCAGCTTGAGTTTCCAAGAGACCCAGTACTTC. As protein: CASSLSFQETQYF.

The chain carries TRBV7-3 and TRBJ2-7; 9 bases align to TRBD2. CDR3 length: 15 amino acids. The V segment lost 2 bases and the J segment 6 bases; nucleotides outside the gene matches: 8. In germline, CDR1 is SGHTA, CDR2 FQGTGA. Written as DNA, the CDR3 is TGTGCCAGCAGCTTAGGTACTAGCGGGTTTCCCGAGCAGTACTTC. Its translation: CASSLGTSGFPEQYF.

In its sample, this clone was seen a few times. The CDR3 DNA sequence: TGTGCCGTGACCCGGGGGGCGGGGCAAGGCCCCGGGGAGCTGTTTTTT. Translation: CAVTRGAGQGPGELFF. V and J are TRBV10-3 and TRBJ2-2, with D maybe TRBD2 (7 bases). This CDR3 is 16 amino acids long. Trimming stripped 11 bases from V and 6 bases from J, with 25 bases between. Germline V gene data show CDR1 as ENHRY and CDR2 as SYGVKD.

This clone was counted a single time. This rearrangement joins TRBV4-3 to TRBJ2-3, with TRBD2 identical over 10 bases. This CDR3 is built from 17 residues. Germline lookup yields CDR1 LGHNA and CDR2 YSLEER. Trimming cost V 0 bases and J 9 bases; bases outside gene matches: 12. CDR3 DNA sequence: TGCGCCAGCAGCCAAGATCCATCAGCGGGGGGGCCAGGAACGCAGTATTTT. Amino acids: CASSQDPSAGGPGTQYF.

V and J are TRBV5-4 and TRBJ2-3; 7 bases line up with TRBD1. The CDR3 contains 14 residues. CDR1 is SGHNT, CDR2 YYREEE, per germline (reference sequence). V trimming: 3 bases; J trimming: 5 bases; junction bases outside the gene matches: 6. CDR3 residues: CASSSGQVRDTQYF. The CDR3 region has the DNA TGTGCCAGCAGCTCTGGACAGGTTAGAGATACGCAGTATTTT.

In nucleotides, the CDR3 is TGTGCCACCAGCAGAGAGGGGGGGGGTCGAGCAGATACGCAGTATTTT. It yields the protein CATSREGGGRADTQYF. V gene TRBV15 combines with J gene TRBJ2-3, with 7 bases that match TRBD2. This CDR3 has 16 residues. With V trimmed by 0 bases and J by 4 bases, 7 bases remained unmatched. Germline V gives CDR1 LNHNV, CDR2 YYDKDF (reference sequence). Filled out from reference TRBV15 and TRBJ2-3, the complete variable domain reads DAMVIQNPRYQVTQFGKPVTLSCSQTLNHNVMYWYQQKSSQAPKLLFHYYDKDFNNEADTPDNFQSRRPNTSFCFLDIRSPGLGDTAMYLCATSREGGGRADTQYFGPGTRLTVL.

The chain uses TRBV7-2 and TRBJ1-5, with 9 bases matching TRBD1. The V segment lost 5 bases and the J segment 5 bases; nucleotides outside the gene matches: 7. Germline CDR1 SGHTA, CDR2 FQGNSA. The CDR3 loop spans 15 amino acids. The CDR3 DNA follows: TGTGCCAGCAGCGCCCAACAGGGGGCGTATCAGCCCCAGCATTTT. Its translation is CASSAQQGAYQPQHF.

The chain uses TRBV5-1 and TRBJ1-1; tentative D call: TRBD1 (5 bases). The CDR3 is made up of 15 amino acids. Germline CDR1 SGHRS, CDR2 YFSETQ. V shed 0 bases and J shed 4 bases, with 13 bases lying between them. CDR3 DNA sequence: TGCGCCAGCAGCTTGGGATCAGGGCCGGGCACTGAAGCTTTCTTT. Amino acid sequence: CASSLGSGPGTEAFF. The whole variable domain, remainder taken from reference TRBV5-1 and TRBJ1-1, is KAGVTQTPRYLIKTRGQQVTLSCSPISGHRSVSWYQQTPGQGLQFLFEYFSETQRNKGNFPGRFSGRQFSNSRSEMNVSTLELGDSALYLCASSLGSGPGTEAFFGQGTRLTVV.

V and J are TRBV4-3 and TRBJ2-5; 9 positions match TRBD2. The germline CDR1 and CDR2 sequences are LGHNA and YSLEER. V trimming: 0 bases; J trimming: 2 bases; junction bases outside the gene matches: 4. The CDR3 runs 16 residues. The chain's CDR3 is CASSQDNAGGQETQYF. The CDR3, as DNA: TGCGCCAGCAGCCAAGATAACGCGGGGGGGCAAGAGACCCAGTACTTC.

This chain connects TRBV7-9 to TRBJ1-3; weak D call: TRBD1 (5 bases). Germline V lookup: CDR1 SEHNR, CDR2 FQNEAQ (reference sequence). The CDR3 length is 17 residues. V lost 1 base and J lost 1, with 14 bases in between. CDR3 sequence reads: CASSLVSRVKSGNTIYF. CDR3 DNA sequence: TGTGCCAGCAGCTTAGTATCCAGGGTGAAGTCTGGAAACACCATATATTTT.

V usage is TRBV5-6 and J usage is TRBJ2-7, with no clear D. The CDR3 consists of 13 residues. Germline V gives CDR1 SGHDT, CDR2 YYEEEE. V was pared by 1 base and J by 1 base, with 6 bases between. The CDR3 bases are TGTGCCAGCAGCTTGAGCCAATCCTACGAGCAGTACTTC. This codes for CASSLSQSYEQYF.

This clone was detected once. One junction end does not reproduce the germline sequence, and a read error may be involved. The J gene is TRBJ2-7, the V gene TRBV7-2; 8 bases are a match to TRBD2. CDR1 is SGHTA and CDR2 is FQGNSA in the germline V gene. The CDR3 spans 16 residues. CDR3 sequence reads: CASGFLPGGIPYEQYF. CDR3 bases: TGTGCCAGCGGCTTCCTTCCGGGGGGGATCCCCTACGAGCAGTACTTC.

J is TRBJ1-2 and V is TRBV10-3, with 7 bases matching TRBD1. This CDR3 region has 15 residues. The V segment lost 6 bases and the J segment 1 base; nucleotides outside the gene matches: 8. Germline CDR1 ENHRY, CDR2 SYGVKD. CDR3 region: CAISDPGQLNYGYTF. Here the CDR3 DNA reads TGTGCCATCAGCGACCCGGGACAGCTTAACTATGGCTACACCTTC.

The rearrangement joins TRBV30 to TRBJ1-1; possible D gene TRBD1, 6 bases. The V gene's germline CDR1 is GTSNPN and CDR2 SVGIG (reference sequence). There are 14 residues in the CDR3. Trimming removed 0 bases at V and 0 bases at J, with 8 bases between. The chain's CDR3 is CAWSVTGMNTEAFF. In DNA form, the CDR3 reads TGTGCCTGGAGTGTAACAGGGATGAACACTGAAGCTTTCTTT.

The V gene is TRBV7-2, the J gene TRBJ2-6; D might be TRBD2 (5 bases). The V end was cut by 6 bases, the J end by 2 bases, with 8 bases between. The CDR3 is 14 residues long. Germline-derived CDR1 and CDR2 are SGHTA and FQGNSA. The CDR3 nucleotides read TGTGCCAGCAGGAATAGCGCTGGGGCCAACGTCCTGACTTTC. Its protein is CASRNSAGANVLTF.

On this clone itself: Germline and junction disagree at one end, which may indicate a read error. DNA for the CDR3: TGTGCCAGCAGTCTATCCCGGGGACAGGGTAGGAACGAGCAGTACTTC. Amino acid sequence: CASSLSRGQGRNEQYF. The chain uses TRBV27 and TRBJ2-7; 9 bases are shared with TRBD1. The germline V gene encodes CDR1 MNHEY and CDR2 SMNVEV (reference sequence). The CDR3 loop spans 16 amino acids.